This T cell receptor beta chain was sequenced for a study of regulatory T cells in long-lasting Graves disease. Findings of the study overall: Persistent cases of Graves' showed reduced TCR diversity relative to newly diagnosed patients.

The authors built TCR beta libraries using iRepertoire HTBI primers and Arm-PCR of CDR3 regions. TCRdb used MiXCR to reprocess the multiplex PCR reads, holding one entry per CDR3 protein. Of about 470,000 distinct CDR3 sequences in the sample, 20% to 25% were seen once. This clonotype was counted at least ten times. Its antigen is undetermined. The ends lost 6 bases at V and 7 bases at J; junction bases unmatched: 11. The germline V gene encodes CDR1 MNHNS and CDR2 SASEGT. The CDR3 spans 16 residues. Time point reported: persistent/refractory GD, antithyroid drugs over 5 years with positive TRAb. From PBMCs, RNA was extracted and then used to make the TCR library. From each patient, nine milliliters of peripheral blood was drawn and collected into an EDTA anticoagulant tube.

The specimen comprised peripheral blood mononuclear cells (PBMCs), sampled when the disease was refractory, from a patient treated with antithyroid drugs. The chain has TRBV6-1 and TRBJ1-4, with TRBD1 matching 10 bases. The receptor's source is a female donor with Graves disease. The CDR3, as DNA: TGTGCCAGCAGGGCCTCGGAGGGACAGGGGATTGAAAAACTGTTTTTT. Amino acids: CASRASEGQGIEKLFF.